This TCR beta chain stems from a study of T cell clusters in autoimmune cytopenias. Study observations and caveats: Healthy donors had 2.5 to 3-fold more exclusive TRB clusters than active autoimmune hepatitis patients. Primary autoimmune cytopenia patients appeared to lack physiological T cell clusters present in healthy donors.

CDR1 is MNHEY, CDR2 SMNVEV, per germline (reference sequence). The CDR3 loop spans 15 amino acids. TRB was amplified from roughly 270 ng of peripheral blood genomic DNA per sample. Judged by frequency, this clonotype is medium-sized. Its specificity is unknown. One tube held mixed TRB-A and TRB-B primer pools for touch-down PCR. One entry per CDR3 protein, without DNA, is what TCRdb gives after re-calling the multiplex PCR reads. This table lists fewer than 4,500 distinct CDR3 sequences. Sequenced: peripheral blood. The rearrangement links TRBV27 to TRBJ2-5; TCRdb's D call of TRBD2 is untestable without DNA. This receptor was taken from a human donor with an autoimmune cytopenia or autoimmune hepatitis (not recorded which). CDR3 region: CASSPGLAGEETQYF.